Reported below is one TCR beta chain. This sample was taken from a study of T cell changes during pregnancy in multiple sclerosis. Sequencing used immunoSEQ multiplex PCR; TCRdb keeps in-frame clones, though not all of them. Among about 75,000 clones listed, approximately 90% were seen once. Germline V gives CDR1 SGDLS, CDR2 YYNGEE. The J segment lost 4 bases and the V segment lost 0 bases, leaving 10 bases of the junction unmatched. This CDR3 is built from 17 residues. The rearrangement links TRBV9 to TRBJ1-5, with 7 bases lining up with TRBD1. This TCR was sampled from a female donor with multiple sclerosis, enrolled in a pregnancy study. Here the sequenced sample was CD4+ T cells from peripheral blood mononuclear cells, taken before pregnancy. In nucleotides, the CDR3 is TGTGCCAGCAGCGTAGGGGACAGTACATTAGCAAATCAGCCCCAGCATTTT. This encodes CASSVGDSTLANQPQHF. The full variable domain, with the rest looked up from reference TRBV9 and TRBJ1-5, is DSGVTQTPKHLITATGQRVTLRCSPRSGDLSVYWYQQSLDQGLQFLIQYYNGEERAKGNILERFSAQQFPDLHSELNLSSLELGDSALYFCASSVGDSTLANQPQHFGDGTRLSIL.